Below, 17 T cell receptor beta chains from the same sample are listed, as sequenced in a study of blood T cells in healthy people across ages. A J-beta primer mix and a sample-barcoded 5' primer were used in a second PCR of about 7 to 12 cycles. Via MiXCR, TCRdb re-called the 5' RACE reads, giving one row per CDR3 protein. Of roughly 700,000 distinct CDR3 sequences detected, around 45% appear once; the ten largest clones hold under 35%. Sequenced input: blood. Every receptor here comes from a woman between 55 and 75 years old in good health.

The rearrangement uses TRBV20-1 and TRBJ2-2, with 7 bases lining up with TRBD1. The trim removed 4 bases at V and 4 bases at J, leaving 9 bases unmatched. The CDR3 totals 15 residues. The germline gives CDR1 DFQATT, CDR2 SNEGSKA (reference sequence). The CDR3 spells CSANEPGGRTGELFF. CDR3 nucleotide sequence: TGCAGTGCTAATGAGCCAGGGGGACGCACCGGGGAGCTGTTTTTT.

This chain uses TRBV29-1 with TRBJ2-1; 8 bases align to TRBD1. The CDR3 consists of 13 residues. CDR1 is SQVTM and CDR2 is ANQGSEA in the germline V gene. Trimming cost V 6 bases and J 7 bases; bases outside gene matches: 8. The CDR3 loop is CSVDRVQSNEQFF. In nucleotides, the CDR3 is TGCAGCGTGGACAGGGTCCAATCAAATGAGCAGTTCTTC.

This chain connects TRBV20-1 to TRBJ2-6; D is ambiguous. Germline V gene sequence: CDR1 DFQATT, CDR2 SNEGSKA (reference sequence). The CDR3 runs to 15 residues. Between the trimmed V and J ends, which lost 0 bases and 0 bases, there was a span of 6 bases. The CDR3 coding sequence is TGCAGTGCTAGAGAATGGGGCTCTGGGGCCAACGTCCTGACTTTC. Its translation: CSAREWGSGANVLTF.

The rearrangement joins TRBV20-1 to TRBJ2-3; 9 positions agree with TRBD1. V dropped 0 bases and J dropped 2; count of bases not matched to a gene: 6. This CDR3 spans 16 amino acids. Germline V gives CDR1 DFQATT, CDR2 SNEGSKA (reference sequence). DNA of the CDR3: TGCAGTGCTAGAGATCCGGGACAGGGAAACACAGATACGCAGTATTTT. Translating gives CSARDPGQGNTDTQYF.

J is TRBJ1-2 and V is TRBV20-1; tentative D call: TRBD1 (5 bases). Germline V gene lookup returns CDR1 DFQATT and CDR2 SNEGSKA (reference sequence). Trimming left V 4 bases short and J 2 bases short, with 11 bases between. The CDR3 runs 13 residues. The CDR3 loop reads CSAIYRLNYGYTF. CDR3 nucleotides: TGCAGTGCTATTTACAGGTTAAACTATGGCTACACCTTC.

The chain uses TRBV6-2 or TRBV6-3 and TRBJ2-4, with 7 bases fitting TRBD2. The J call may be in error: the DNA end matches TRBJ2-7 better. Per germline, CDR1 MNHEY and CDR2 SVGEGT. The CDR3 length is 14 residues. The CDR3 coding sequence is TGTGCCAGCGCCAAAGAGCGGGACTCCTACGAGCAGTACTTC. Its translation is CASAKERDSYEQYF.

This clonotype has just a few counts. Sequence at one end of the junction differs from germline and may be a read error. The chain is built from TRBV20-1 and TRBJ2-7; 9 bases fit TRBD2. The CDR3 length is 14 residues. Germline CDR1 DFQATT, CDR2 SNEGSKA (reference sequence). The CDR3 region has the DNA TGCAGTGCTTCCGAGCGGGAGGCCTCCGACGAGCAGTACTTC. This gives the protein CSASEREASDEQYF.

The chain is built from TRBV18 and TRBJ2-5, with D perhaps TRBD1 or TRBD2 (5 bases each). Per germline, CDR1 KGHSH and CDR2 LQKENI. The CDR3 is made up of 15 amino acids. The ends were cut back, 8 bases at V and 3 bases at J, with 19 bases in the middle. The CDR3 is CASLFGSGAKETQYF. CDR3 DNA sequence: TGTGCCAGCCTCTTTGGCTCCGGGGCTAAAGAGACCCAGTACTTC.

Only a few counts were recorded for this clonotype. V is TRBV20-1 and J is TRBJ1-2; tentative D call: TRBD1 (5 bases). Germline V lookup: CDR1 DFQATT, CDR2 SNEGSKA (reference sequence). Trimming took off 1 base at V and 4 bases at J, with 10 bases between the two ends. The CDR3 runs 13 residues. CDR3 residues: CSARARRAYGYTF. DNA for the CDR3: TGCAGTGCTAGAGCTCGCAGGGCCTATGGCTACACCTTC.

The rearrangement links TRBV7-9 to TRBJ2-5, with D possibly TRBD2 on 6 matching bases. Trimming removed 4 bases at V and 2 bases at J, with 14 bases between. The CDR3 consists of 15 residues. In germline, CDR1 is SEHNR, CDR2 FQNEAQ (reference sequence). The DNA of the CDR3 is TGTGCCAGCAGCTCGGACGGGACTCGGCAAGAGACCCAGTACTTC. This encodes CASSSDGTRQETQYF.

This clonotype appeared a few times. With a much larger clone just one base away, this may be a read error. V gene TRBV7-8 combines with J gene TRBJ2-5, with no clear D. Per germline, CDR1 SGHVS and CDR2 FQNEAQ. Trimming left V 5 bases short and J 11 bases short, with 12 bases between. The CDR3 covers 11 residues. The CDR3 coding sequence is TGTGCCAGCAGCGTAAACAATGAGCAGTACTTC. Residues: CASSVNNEQYF.

The chain uses TRBV20-1 and TRBJ1-1; 10 bases are a match to TRBD1. The junction had 10 bases not matched to a gene; V was cut back by 2 bases and J by 10 bases. In germline, CDR1 is DFQATT, CDR2 SNEGSKA (reference sequence). The CDR3 consists of 14 residues. The CDR3 sequence: CSARIGTGDAGAFF. The CDR3 DNA follows: TGCAGTGCTAGAATAGGGACAGGGGACGCGGGAGCTTTCTTT.

Worth noting for this clonotype: Mismatch with germline at one junction end may stem from a read error. The J gene is TRBJ1-2, the V gene TRBV24-1; D unclear. The CDR3 extends over 11 amino acids. The V gene's germline CDR1 is KGHDR and CDR2 SFDVKD. Here the CDR3 reads CTTSDFYGYTF. The CDR3 bases are TGTACCACCAGTGATTTCTATGGCTACACCTTC.

The rearrangement links TRBV6-5 to TRBJ2-4, with a tentative D call TRBD2 (6 bases). Trimming removed 5 bases from V and 7 bases from J, with 12 bases in between. The CDR3 is 13 amino acids. Germline V gene data show CDR1 as MNHEY and CDR2 as SVGAGI. CDR3 in amino acids: CASSRKGRNIQYF. CDR3 bases: TGTGCCAGCAGTCGGAAGGGGAGGAACATTCAGTACTTC.

V usage is TRBV20-1 and J usage is TRBJ2-5, with TRBD1 as a possible D gene (6 bases). The CDR3 runs 13 residues. CDR1 DFQATT and CDR2 SNEGSKA come from the germline V gene (reference sequence). Deletions cut 6 bases from V and 2 bases from J, with 13 bases between. The CDR3 loop reads CSALHGQQETQYF. The CDR3 DNA reads TGCAGTGCACTCCACGGACAGCAAGAGACCCAGTACTTC.

This chain connects TRBV10-3 to TRBJ2-1, with 7 bases that match TRBD2. Germline V gene sequence: CDR1 ENHRY, CDR2 SYGVKD. The CDR3 consists of 14 residues. Trimming removed 3 bases from V and 8 bases from J; junction bases left unmatched: 7. The CDR3 loop is CAISDRAGVDEQFF. The CDR3 DNA follows: TGTGCCATCAGTGACCGGGCGGGGGTAGATGAGCAGTTCTTC.

V gene TRBV5-1 combines with J gene TRBJ1-2; D not resolved. V lost 2 bases, J lost 3 bases, and 14 bases lay in between. CDR3 size: 15 residues. Germline CDR1 is SGHRS and CDR2 is YFSETQ. The CDR3 spells CASSFEGAVDYGYTF. DNA for the CDR3: TGCGCCAGCAGCTTTGAGGGCGCGGTCGACTATGGCTACACCTTC.